The source of this TCR beta chain is a study of T cell repertoires in cytomegalovirus infection. At the level of the study: A matching HLA type, together with CMV infection, was signaled by public TCR beta signatures.

Overall study findings and caveats: The ex vivo response showed dominance by HLA-C-restricted CMV-specific TCR beta clonotypes.

This clonotype was seen at least ten times. Its specificity is not known. Germline CDR1 is SGHRS and CDR2 is YFSETQ. V shed 5 bases and J 0 bases; nucleotides not matched to a gene: 7. The CDR3 is 16 amino acids. Using its own MiXCR run on the reads, TCRdb lists one record per CDR3 protein. The sample contains more than 500,000 distinct CDR3 sequences, more than 15% of which appear only once. The receptor was derived from a human donor in good health (CMV status not recorded). Some clones in this sample may be carry-over from other donors' samples. The V call is TRBV5-1, the J call TRBJ2-1; TRBD2 aligns across 8 bases. Sequencing was done on a sample of CD8+ T cells from PBMCs. The CDR3 bases are TGCGCCAGCAGTTTTATAGCGGGGAGCTCCTACAATGAGCAGTTCTTC. It codes for CASSFIAGSSYNEQFF.